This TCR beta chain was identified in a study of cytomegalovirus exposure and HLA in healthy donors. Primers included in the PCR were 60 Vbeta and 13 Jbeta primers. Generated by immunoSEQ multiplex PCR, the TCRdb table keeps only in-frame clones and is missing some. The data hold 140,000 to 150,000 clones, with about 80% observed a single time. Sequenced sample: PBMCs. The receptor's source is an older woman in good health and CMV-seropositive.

The CDR3 spells CASSKEWREAPNTEAFF. CDR3 DNA: TGTGCCAGCAGCAAAGAGTGGCGGGAGGCCCCGAACACTGAAGCTTTCTTT. The chain carries TRBV21-1 and TRBJ1-1. TRBV21-1 is listed as a pseudogene. This CDR3 is built from 17 residues.